What follows describes a single T cell receptor (beta chain). Its target is unknown. This sample is drawn from a study of cytotoxic CD8 clonotypes in ibrutinib-treated CLL. Study in general: On average, over 80,000 productive rearrangements and just over 250,000 productive templates per sample.

CDR1 KGHSH and CDR2 LQKENI come from the germline V gene. V lost 3 bases, J lost 4 bases, and 7 bases stayed unmatched. The CDR3 extends over 16 amino acids. Whole-study results and caveats: Treatment left the uncommon public clonotypes either contracted or stable in frequency.

The data were produced by immunoSEQ multiplex PCR, yet TCRdb's version contains in-frame clones alone and is incomplete. The sample has about 310,000 clones, roughly 85% seen once; the top ten hold roughly 6.3%. This specimen consisted of PBMCs, obtained before ibrutinib treatment. The rearrangement links TRBV18 to TRBJ2-1; 9 bases match TRBD2. The TCR was taken from a human donor with chronic lymphocytic leukemia. The CDR3: CASSPSTSGSYNEQFF. CDR3 DNA: TGTGCCAGCTCACCGTCGACTAGCGGTAGTTACAATGAGCAGTTCTTC.